The clone carrying this T cell receptor (beta chain) has only one observation. Germline CDR1 WSHSY, CDR2 SAAADI. The CDR3 runs 15 residues. With 6 bases clipped from V and 2 bases from J, the junction kept 8 bases outside the gene matches. The data are from a study of blood T cell repertoires in COVID-19. Measured with immunoSEQ multiplex PCR; TCRdb has only the in-frame clones, and not every one. This sample has 430,000 or so clones; roughly 90% occur once, and the top ten carry roughly 0.87%. Sequenced input: peripheral blood. The chain links TRBV10-2 to TRBJ2-3, with TRBD2 identical over 7 bases. This TCR was recovered from a man aged 18-30 years with COVID-19, enrolled during active disease. Written as DNA, the CDR3 is TGCGCCAGCAGGAGACTAGCAGAATACACAGATACGCAGTATTTT. Protein sequence: CASRRLAEYTDTQYF.